This T cell receptor beta chain was found in a study of T cells after yellow fever vaccination (dated by TCRdb to the late 2010s). Looking at the study overall: Libraries from fractions with low cell numbers were prepared with the SMART-Seq v4 Ultra Low Input RNA kit. To follow T-cell clones before and after primary and booster YFV17D yellow fever vaccination, bulk TCR alpha and beta repertoires were sequenced over time. Two healthy male donors, one aged 18 to 30 and one aged 30 to 39 years, were included in the cohort. Blood samples were taken at several timepoints before and after primary and secondary immunization, and bulk PBMC replicates and cell subsets were isolated. Study-wide findings and limitations: The secondary T-cell response was found to be weaker but faster than the primary response, with a peak reached on day 5 rather than on day 15. After the booster, most clones that had expanded after primary vaccination were detected again (around 96% of CD4 and more than 85% of CD8), suggesting broad maintenance of memory. A small fraction of clonotypes appeared in both the CD4 and CD8 compartments, likely as a result of convergent recombination. Computational filtering was required because FACS-sorted repertoires could contain abundant contaminating clonotypes from the bulk population. The study included only a couple of donors, which limits how far the findings can be generalized.

This clonotype was seen only a few times. This clone's antigen is unknown. No much larger clonotype is one base removed from it; base qualities were not supplied. CDR1 and CDR2, looked up from the germline V gene, are SGHRS and YFSETQ. Between the V and J ends, shortened by 0 bases and 1 base respectively, the junction contains 10 bases. From cysteine to phenylalanine, the CDR3 is 15 amino acids long. Only the CDR3 region is kept as DNA, spanning 45 bases read in frame from base 1. TCR cDNA was synthesized by 5'RACE template switching, through which a universal primer site and unique molecular identifiers were introduced. Priming of cDNA synthesis was performed from both the TCR alpha and TCR beta constant segments. Library amplification involved two PCR steps, and the second step added sample barcodes and sequencing adapters. Sequencing of the libraries was done on either Illumina HiSeq 2500 (2x100 bp) or NovaSeq (2x150 bp). From the authors' description of their analysis: Demultiplexing of reads and collapsing into UMI consensus sequences were performed with MIGEC, and V(D)J alignment was carried out with MiXCR. Clonotypes responding to the vaccine were identified with edgeR on replicate PBMC samples, with the criteria of FDR below 0.01 and a log2 fold change above 5 up to day 15. Each bulk clonotype received a CD4 or CD8 identity based on whether the sequenced CD4 or CD8 repertoire contained that clonotype at higher abundance. The public reads were reprocessed in TCRdb via fastp at Q25 and MiXCR, keeping in-frame beta chains. Here each entry gathers all rows of one CDR3 protein and keeps the most common genes and DNA. TCRdb assigned the V and J calls; the authors' analysis was not used. The sample table contains around 100,000 distinct CDR3 sequences; only one count was recorded for under 9% of them. In total, the top ten clones hold 25% of the sample.

In light of the paper, this sample's treatment or condition label describes: live attenuated yellow fever vaccine strain. PBMCs were isolated from peripheral blood using a standard Ficoll-Paque protocol. CD4 and CD8 T-cell fractions were isolated with Dynabeads CD4 and CD8 positive selection kits. TriZol was used to extract RNA from bulk PBMCs, CD4 and CD8 fractions, and dextramer-positive and dextramer-negative fractions. Sample: CD8+ T cells sorted from PBMCs, taken 45 days after the yellow fever booster vaccination. The rearrangement combines TRBV5-1 with TRBJ1-1; TRBD1 is possibly the D segment (6 matching bases). This TCR was sampled from a man between 25 and 39 years old who received the YFV17D yellow fever vaccine. The DNA sequence is TGCGCCAGCAGCTTGGCTGGGGGGCCGAACACTGAAGCTTTCTTT. Its protein reads: CASSLAGGPNTEAFF.